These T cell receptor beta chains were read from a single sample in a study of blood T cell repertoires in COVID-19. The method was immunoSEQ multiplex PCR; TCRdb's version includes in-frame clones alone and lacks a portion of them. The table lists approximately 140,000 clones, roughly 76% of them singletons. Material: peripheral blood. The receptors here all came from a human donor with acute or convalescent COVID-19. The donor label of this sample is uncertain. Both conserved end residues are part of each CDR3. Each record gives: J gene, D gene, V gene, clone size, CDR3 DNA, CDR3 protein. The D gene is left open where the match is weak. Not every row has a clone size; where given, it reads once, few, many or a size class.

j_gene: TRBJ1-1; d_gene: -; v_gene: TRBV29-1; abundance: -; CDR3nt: TGCAGCGCCGCGGGGCAGGTAAAGGGCACTGAAGCTTTCTTT; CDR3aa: CSAAGQVKGTEAFF
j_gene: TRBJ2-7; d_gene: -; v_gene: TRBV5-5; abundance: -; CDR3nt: TGTGCCAGCAGCTTGACGCAGATGGGGGCGAGCTACGAGCAGTACTTC; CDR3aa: CASSLTQMGASYEQYF
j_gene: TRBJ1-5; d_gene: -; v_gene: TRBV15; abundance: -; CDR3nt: TGTGCCACCAGCAGAGTCAGGCCACCCCAGCCCCAGCATTTT; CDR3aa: CATSRVRPPQPQHF
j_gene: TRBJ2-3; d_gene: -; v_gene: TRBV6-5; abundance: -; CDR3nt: TGTGCCAGCAGTCCAGGGCCTAGCACAGATACGCAGTATTTT; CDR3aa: CASSPGPSTDTQYF
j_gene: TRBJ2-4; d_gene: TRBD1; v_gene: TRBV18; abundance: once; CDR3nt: TGTGCCAGCTCGCGACAGGGTTTGGACATTCAGTACTTC; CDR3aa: CASSRQGLDIQYF
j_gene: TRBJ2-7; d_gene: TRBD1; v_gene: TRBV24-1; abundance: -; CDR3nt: TGTGCCACCAGTGATCCCAAGGACAGGGGCTACGAGCAGTACTTC; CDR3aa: CATSDPKDRGYEQYF
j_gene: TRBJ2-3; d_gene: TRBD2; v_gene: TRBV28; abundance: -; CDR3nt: TGTGCCAGCAGTTTAGGGACTAGCTTTCCAGATACGCAGTATTTT; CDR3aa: CASSLGTSFPDTQYF
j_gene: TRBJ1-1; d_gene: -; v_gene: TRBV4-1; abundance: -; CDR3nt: TGCGCCAGCAGCTTCGACGGGGGAGGCGTCACTGAAGCTTTCTTT; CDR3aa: CASSFDGGGVTEAFF
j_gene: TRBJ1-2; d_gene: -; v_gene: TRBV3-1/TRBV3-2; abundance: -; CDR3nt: TGTGCCAGCAGCCAAGATAAGGGTCGAGGGTATGGCTACACCTTC; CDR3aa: CASSQDKGRGYGYTF
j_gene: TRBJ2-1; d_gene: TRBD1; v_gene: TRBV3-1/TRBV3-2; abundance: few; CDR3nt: TGTGCCAGCAGCCCACGCAGGGGGGAGCAGTTCTTC; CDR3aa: CASSPRRGEQFF
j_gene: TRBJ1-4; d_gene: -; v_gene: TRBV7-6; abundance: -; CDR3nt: TGTGCCAGCAGCTTGCGGAGCGTGAGTGAAAAACTGTTTTTT; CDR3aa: CASSLRSVSEKLFF
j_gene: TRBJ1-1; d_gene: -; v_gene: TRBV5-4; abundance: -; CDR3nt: TGTGCCAGCAGGTTTTGGGGAGACATGAACACTGAAGCTTTCTTT; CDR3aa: CASRFWGDMNTEAFF
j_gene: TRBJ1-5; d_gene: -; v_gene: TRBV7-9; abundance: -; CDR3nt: TGTGCCAGCAGCTCACGAGCGGACAGAGAGAATCAGCCCCAGCATTTT; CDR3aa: CASSSRADRENQPQHF
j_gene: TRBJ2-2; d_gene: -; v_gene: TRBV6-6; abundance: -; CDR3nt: TGTGCCAGTCTACCCCGGCGGGGCGAAGGGACCGGGGAGCTGTTTTTT; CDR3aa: CASLPRRGEGTGELFF
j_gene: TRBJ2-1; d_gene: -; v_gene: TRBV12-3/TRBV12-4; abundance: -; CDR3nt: TGTGCCTGCGGGGGCCTATCCTACAATGAGCAGTTCTTC; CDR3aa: CACGGLSYNEQFF
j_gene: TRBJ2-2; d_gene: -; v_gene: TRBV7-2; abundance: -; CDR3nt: TGTGCCAGCAGCTTAATGACAGGAGGGAACACCGGGGAGCTGTTTTTT; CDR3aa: CASSLMTGGNTGELFF
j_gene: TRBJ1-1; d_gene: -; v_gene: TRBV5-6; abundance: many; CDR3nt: TGTGCCAGCAGCATAGACACTGAAGCTTTCTTT; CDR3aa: CASSIDTEAFF
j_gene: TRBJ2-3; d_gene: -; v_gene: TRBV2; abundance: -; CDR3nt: TGTGCCAGCAGTCTTCAGGGTTCCCGCACAGATACGCAGTATTTT; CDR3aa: CASSLQGSRTDTQYF
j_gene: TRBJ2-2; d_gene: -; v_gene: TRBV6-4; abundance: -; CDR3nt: TGTGCCAGCAGGCAAACAGGGGGGGACACCGGGGAGCTGTTTTTT; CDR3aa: CASRQTGGDTGELFF
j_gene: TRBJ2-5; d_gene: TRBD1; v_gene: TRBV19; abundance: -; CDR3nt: TGTGCCAGTAGTATAAACAGGGGAGAGACCCAGTACTTC; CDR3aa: CASSINRGETQYF
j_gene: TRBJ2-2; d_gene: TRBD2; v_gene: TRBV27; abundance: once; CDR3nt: TGTGCCAGCAGCTCAAGGCCGGGGAGGGGAAACACCGGGGAGCTGTTTTTT; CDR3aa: CASSSRPGRGNTGELFF
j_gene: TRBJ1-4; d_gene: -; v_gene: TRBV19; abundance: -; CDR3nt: TGTGCCAGTAGTGGGCAAAGGAAGGAACTGTTTTTT; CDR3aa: CASSGQRKELFF
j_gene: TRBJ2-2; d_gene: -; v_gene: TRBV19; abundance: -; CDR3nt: TGTGCCAGTAGTATGTATGGCACGAACACCGGGGAGCTGTTTTTT; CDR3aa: CASSMYGTNTGELFF
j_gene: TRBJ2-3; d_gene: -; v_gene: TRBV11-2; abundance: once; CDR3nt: TGTGCCAGCAGCTCCCGTCTACCAACGGATACGCAGTATTTT; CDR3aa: CASSSRLPTDTQYF
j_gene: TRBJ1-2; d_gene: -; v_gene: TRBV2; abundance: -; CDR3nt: TGTGCCAGCACCGAGGAACCGCCCTATGGCTACACCTTC; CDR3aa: CASTEEPPYGYTF
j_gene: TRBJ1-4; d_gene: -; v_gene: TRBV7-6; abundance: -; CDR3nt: TGTGCCAGCAGCCCCTGGGGCATGGCTAATGAAAAACTGTTTTTT; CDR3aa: CASSPWGMANEKLFF
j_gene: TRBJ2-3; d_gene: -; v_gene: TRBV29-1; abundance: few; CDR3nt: TGCAGCGTTGTAGCGGCGGGACAGAGCACAGATACGCAGTATTTT; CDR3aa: CSVVAAGQSTDTQYF
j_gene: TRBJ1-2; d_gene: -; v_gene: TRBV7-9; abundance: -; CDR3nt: TGTGCCAGCAGCTTAATACAGGGAAGTGGCTACACCTTC; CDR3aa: CASSLIQGSGYTF
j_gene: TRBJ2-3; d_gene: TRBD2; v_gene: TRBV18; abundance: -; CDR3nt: TGTGCCAGCCCCCCCCGGGGCGGGGGGCGGACAGATACGCAGTATTTT; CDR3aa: CASPPRGGGRTDTQYF
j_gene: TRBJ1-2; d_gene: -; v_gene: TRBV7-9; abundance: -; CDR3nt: TGTGCCAGCAGCTTAGACAGTAAAGGTGGCTACACCTTC; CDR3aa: CASSLDSKGGYTF
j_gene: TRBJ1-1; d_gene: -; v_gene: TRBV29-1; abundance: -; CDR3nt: TGCAGCGTTGATAACGGGGGTGGGGGCACTGAAGCTTTCTTT; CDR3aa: CSVDNGGGGTEAFF
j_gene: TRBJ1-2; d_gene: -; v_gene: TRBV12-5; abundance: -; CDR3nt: TGTGCTAGTGGTTTGGGCCGAGGAGGGGAAAGGAGTGACGGCTACACCTTC; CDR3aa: CASGLGRGGERSDGYTF
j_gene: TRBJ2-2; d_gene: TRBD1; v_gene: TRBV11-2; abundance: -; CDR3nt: TGTGCCAGCAGCTGGGGACAGTTGAACACCGGGGAGCTGTTTTTT; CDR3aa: CASSWGQLNTGELFF
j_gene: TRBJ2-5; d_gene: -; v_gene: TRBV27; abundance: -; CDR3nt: TGTGCCAGCAGTTTTAATCGAATGGGACACCGCCGGACCCAGTACTTC; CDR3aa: CASSFNRMGHRRTQYF
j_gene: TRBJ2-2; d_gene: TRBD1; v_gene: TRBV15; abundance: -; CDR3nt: TGTGCCACCAGCATTCGACAGGGGGCGCTGATTGGGGAGCTGTTTTTT; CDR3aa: CATSIRQGALIGELFF
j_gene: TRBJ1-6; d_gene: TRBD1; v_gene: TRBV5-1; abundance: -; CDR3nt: TGCGCCAGCAGCTTGGGACAGGGTGATTCACCCCTCCACTTT; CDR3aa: CASSLGQGDSPLHF
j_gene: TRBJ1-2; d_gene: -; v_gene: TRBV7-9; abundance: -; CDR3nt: TGTGCCAGCAGCTTATGGCTTACAGGGTCAAACTATGGCTACACCTTC; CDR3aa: CASSLWLTGSNYGYTF
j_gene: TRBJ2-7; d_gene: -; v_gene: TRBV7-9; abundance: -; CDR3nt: TGTGCCAGCAGCCTCCCAGGGGGGTACGAGCAGTACTTC; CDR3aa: CASSLPGGYEQYF
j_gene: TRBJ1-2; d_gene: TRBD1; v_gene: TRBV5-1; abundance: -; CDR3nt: TGCGCCAGCAGCCCCAGGGGGCAGGGCTACACCTTC; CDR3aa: CASSPRGQGYTF
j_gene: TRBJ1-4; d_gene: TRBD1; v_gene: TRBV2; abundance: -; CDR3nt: TGTGCCAGCAGTGACGAGAGACAGGGGCTTGGGGAACTGTTTTTT; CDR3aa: CASSDERQGLGELFF
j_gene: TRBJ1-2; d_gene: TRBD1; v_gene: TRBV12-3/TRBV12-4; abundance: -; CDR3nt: TGTGCCAGCCTGAGGGGGCTCTATGGCTACACCTTC; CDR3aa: CASLRGLYGYTF
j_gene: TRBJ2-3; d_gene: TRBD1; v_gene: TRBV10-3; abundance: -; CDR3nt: TGTGCCATCCGGCTGGGACAGGGCCAGGGAGTAGCTAGCACAGATACGCAGTATTTT; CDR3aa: CAIRLGQGQGVASTDTQYF
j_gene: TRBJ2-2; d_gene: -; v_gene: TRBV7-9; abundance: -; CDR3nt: TGTGCCAGCAGTCGGACCACAGGGGGGGCCGGGGAGCTGTTTTTT; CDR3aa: CASSRTTGGAGELFF
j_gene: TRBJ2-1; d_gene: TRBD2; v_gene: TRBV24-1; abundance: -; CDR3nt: TGTGCCACCAGTGATAAACGGGGGGGCGGGGATGAGCAGTTCTTC; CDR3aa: CATSDKRGGGDEQFF
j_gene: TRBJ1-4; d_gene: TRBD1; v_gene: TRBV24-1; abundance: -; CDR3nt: TGTGCCACCAGTCAGGGGGGAGATGAAAAACTGTTTTTT; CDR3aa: CATSQGGDEKLFF
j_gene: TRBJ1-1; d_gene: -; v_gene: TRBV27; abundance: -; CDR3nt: TGTGCCAGCAGTTTACAGGGTACCACTGAAGCTTTCTTT; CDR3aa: CASSLQGTTEAFF
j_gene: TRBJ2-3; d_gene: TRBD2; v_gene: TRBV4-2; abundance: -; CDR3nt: TGTGCCAGCAGCCAGCCACTAGCGGGGGACCGAGATACGCAGTATTTT; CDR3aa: CASSQPLAGDRDTQYF
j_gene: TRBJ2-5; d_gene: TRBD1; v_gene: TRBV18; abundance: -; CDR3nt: TGTGCCAGCTCACCGGGACAGGGGCAAGAGACCCAGTACTTC; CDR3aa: CASSPGQGQETQYF
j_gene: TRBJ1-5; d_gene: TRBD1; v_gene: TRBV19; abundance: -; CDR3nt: TGTGCCAGTAGTTCAGAGTACAGGGGAGAAAGCAATCAGCCCCAGCATTTT; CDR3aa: CASSSEYRGESNQPQHF